This T cell receptor (beta chain) was profiled in a study of T cell repertoires in cytomegalovirus infection. V was clipped by 10 bases and J by 8 bases; unmatched bases: 6. CDR3 length: 11 amino acids. CDR1 and CDR2 (germline): LNHDA, SQIVND (reference sequence). This clonotype was observed a handful of times. The antigen is undetermined. TCRdb recomputed calls from the reads with MiXCR, one row per CDR3 protein. The data show about a million distinct CDR3 sequences, with less than 40% seen just once and around 15% held by the top ten. This TCR was recovered from a human donor in good health (CMV status not recorded). Some clones in this sample may be carry-over from other donors' samples. This rearrangement joins TRBV19 to TRBJ1-1; 8 bases are shared with TRBD1. Sequencing used cultured CD8+ T cells from PBMCs, obtained from culture after CMV antigen stimulation. CDR3: CAIRDRGEAFF. CDR3 nucleotides: TGTGCCATCCGAGACAGGGGAGAAGCTTTCTTT.